This TCR beta chain came from a study of blood T cell repertoires in COVID-19. Looking at the study overall: Both acute and convalescent COVID-19 samples were obtained from the United States, Italy and Spain. In each case, the material was cDNA or gDNA derived from T cells, B-cell-depleted T cells, or PBMCs.

In the authors' workflow: From reference gene primer amplification, estimates of nucleated cell counts were derived. Measured with immunoSEQ multiplex PCR; TCRdb has only the in-frame clones, and not every one. V, J and clone size derive from that table, while D and trimming were established from the DNA sequence. Of 75,000 to 95,000 clones detected, about 88% appear once; the ten largest clones hold roughly 3%. The CDR3 consists of 15 residues. Germline-derived CDR1 and CDR2 are MNHEY and SVGAGI. V was trimmed by 4 bases and J by 0 bases, leaving 10 bases between them. This clone is labeled medium-sized.

The rearrangement uses TRBV6-5 and TRBJ1-5; D unresolved. The TCR comes from an elderly woman with acute or convalescent COVID-19. The sample taken for sequencing was peripheral blood. CDR3 nucleotides: TGTGCCAGCAGTTTACCGGGGAATAGCAATCAGCCCCAGCATTTT. It specifies CASSLPGNSNQPQHF.